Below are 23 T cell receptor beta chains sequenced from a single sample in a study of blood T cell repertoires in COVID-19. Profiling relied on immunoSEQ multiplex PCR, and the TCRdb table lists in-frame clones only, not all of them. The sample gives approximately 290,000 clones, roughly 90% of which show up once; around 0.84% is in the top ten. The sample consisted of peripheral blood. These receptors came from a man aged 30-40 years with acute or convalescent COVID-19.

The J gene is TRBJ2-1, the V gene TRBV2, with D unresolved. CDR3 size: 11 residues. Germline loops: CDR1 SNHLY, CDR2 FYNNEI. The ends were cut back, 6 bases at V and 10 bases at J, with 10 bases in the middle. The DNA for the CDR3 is TGTGCCAGCAGCGGTGGCGGCGAGCAGTTCTTC. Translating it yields CASSGGGEQFF.

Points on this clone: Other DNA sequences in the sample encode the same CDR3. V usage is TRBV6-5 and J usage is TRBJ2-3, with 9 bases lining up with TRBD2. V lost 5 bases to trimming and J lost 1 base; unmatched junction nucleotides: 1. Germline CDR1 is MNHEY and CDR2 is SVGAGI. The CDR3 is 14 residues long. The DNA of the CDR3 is TGTGCCAGCAGTCGACTAGCGGGCACAGATACGCAGTATTTT. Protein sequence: CASSRLAGTDTQYF.

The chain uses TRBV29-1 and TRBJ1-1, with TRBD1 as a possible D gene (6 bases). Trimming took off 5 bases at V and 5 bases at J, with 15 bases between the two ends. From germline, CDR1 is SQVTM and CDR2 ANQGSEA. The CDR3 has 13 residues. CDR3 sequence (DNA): TGCAGCGTTAGGGACATGGAATGGACTGAAGCTTTCTTT. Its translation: CSVRDMEWTEAFF.

Written as DNA, the CDR3 is TGTGCCAGCAGCGTAGTACAGGGCCACACAGATACGCAGTATTTT. Residues: CASSVVQGHTDTQYF. The rearrangement joins TRBV9 to TRBJ2-3, with a weak D call TRBD1 (6 bases). The CDR3 contains 15 residues. Germline assignment: CDR1 SGDLS and CDR2 YYNGEE. Trimming left V 0 bases short and J 2 bases short, with 10 bases between.

The CDR3, as DNA: TGTGCCAGTAACCGGGACAGCCACTACAATGAGCAGTTCTTC. Translated: CASNRDSHYNEQFF. The chain has TRBV19 and TRBJ2-1; 7 nucleotides match TRBD1. This CDR3 is 14 amino acids long. V lost 7 bases, J lost 3 bases, and 6 bases stayed unmatched. Germline V gene data show CDR1 as LNHDA and CDR2 as SQIVND (reference sequence).

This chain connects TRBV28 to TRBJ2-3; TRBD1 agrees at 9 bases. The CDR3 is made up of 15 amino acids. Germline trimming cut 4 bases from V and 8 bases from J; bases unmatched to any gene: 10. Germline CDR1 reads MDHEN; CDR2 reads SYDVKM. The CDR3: CASSSSGTGTGTQYF. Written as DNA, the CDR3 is TGTGCCAGCAGTTCTTCCGGGACAGGGACCGGTACGCAGTATTTT. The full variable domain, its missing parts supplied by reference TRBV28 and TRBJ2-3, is DVKVTQSSRYLVKRTGEKVFLECVQDMDHENMFWYRQDPGLGLRLIYFSYDVKMKEKGDIPEGYSVSREKKERFSLILESASTNQTSMYLCASSSSGTGTGTQYFGPGTRLTVL.

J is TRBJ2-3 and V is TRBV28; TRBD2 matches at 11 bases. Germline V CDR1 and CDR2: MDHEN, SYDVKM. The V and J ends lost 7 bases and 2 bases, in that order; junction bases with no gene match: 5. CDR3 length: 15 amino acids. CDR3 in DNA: TGTGCCAGCACCTCTAGCGGGAGGACCACAGATACGCAGTATTTT. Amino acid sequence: CASTSSGRTTDTQYF.

CDR3 DNA sequence: TGTGCCAGCAGATCAACAGGCTCCGGGGCCAACGTCCTGACTTTC. This gives the protein CASRSTGSGANVLTF. The rearrangement joins TRBV7-2 to TRBJ2-6; a possible D gene is TRBD1 (5 bases). The V gene lost 6 bases and the J gene lost 4 bases, with 13 bases spanning the gap. Germline values: CDR1 SGHTA, CDR2 FQGNSA. The CDR3 is 15 residues long.

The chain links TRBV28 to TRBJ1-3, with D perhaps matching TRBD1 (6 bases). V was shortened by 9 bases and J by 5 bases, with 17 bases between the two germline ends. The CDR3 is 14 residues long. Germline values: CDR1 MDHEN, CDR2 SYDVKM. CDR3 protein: CASLTLRGRNTIYF. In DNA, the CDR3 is TGTGCCAGTCTGACCCTCAGGGGAAGAAACACCATATATTTT.

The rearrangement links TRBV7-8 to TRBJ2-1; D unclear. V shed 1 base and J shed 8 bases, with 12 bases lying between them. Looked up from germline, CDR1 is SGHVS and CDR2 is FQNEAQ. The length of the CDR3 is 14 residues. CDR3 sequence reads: CASSLGSELDEQFF. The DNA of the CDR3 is TGTGCCAGCAGCTTAGGCTCTGAACTCGATGAGCAGTTCTTC. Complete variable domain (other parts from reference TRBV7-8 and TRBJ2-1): GAGVSQSPRYKVAKRGQDVALRCDPISGHVSLFWYQQALGQGPEFLTYFQNEAQLDKSGLPSDRFFAERPEGSVSTLKIQRTQQEDSAVYLCASSLGSELDEQFFGPGTRLTVL.

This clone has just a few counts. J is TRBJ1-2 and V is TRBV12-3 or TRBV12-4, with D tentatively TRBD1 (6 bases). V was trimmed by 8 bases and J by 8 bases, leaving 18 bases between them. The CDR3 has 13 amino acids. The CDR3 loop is CASRLTGTMGYTF. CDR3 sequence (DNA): TGTGCCAGCCGCCTGACCGGGACAATGGGCTACACCTTC.

This CDR3 reads CASSKESRFGYSPLHF. The CDR3 nucleotides read TGCGCCAGCAGCAAGGAGAGCCGTTTTGGGTATTCACCCCTCCACTTT. The chain carries TRBV4-1 and TRBJ1-6; D unclear. V was clipped by 5 bases and J by 8 bases, with 19 bases between them. The CDR3 consists of 16 residues. The germline V gene encodes CDR1 MGHRA and CDR2 YSYEKL.

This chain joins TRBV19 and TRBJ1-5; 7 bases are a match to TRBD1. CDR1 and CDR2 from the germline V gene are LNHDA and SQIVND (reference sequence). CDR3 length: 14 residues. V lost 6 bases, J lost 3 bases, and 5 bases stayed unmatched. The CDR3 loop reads CASSGQALNQPQHF. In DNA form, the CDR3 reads TGTGCCAGTAGCGGACAGGCGCTCAATCAGCCCCAGCATTTT.

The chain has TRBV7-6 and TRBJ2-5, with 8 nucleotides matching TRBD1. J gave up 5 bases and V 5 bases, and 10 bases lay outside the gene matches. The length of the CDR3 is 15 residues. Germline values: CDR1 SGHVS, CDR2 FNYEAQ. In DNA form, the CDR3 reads TGTGCCAGCAGCCGAGGACAGGGTCGACGGGAGACCCAGTACTTC. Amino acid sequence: CASSRGQGRRETQYF.

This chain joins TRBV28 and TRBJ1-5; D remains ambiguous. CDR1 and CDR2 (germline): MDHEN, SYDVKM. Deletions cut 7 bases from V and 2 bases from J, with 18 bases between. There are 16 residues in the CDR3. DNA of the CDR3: TGTGCCAGCATCCGCCCCGGGGTGCGGGGCAATCAGCCCCAGCATTTT. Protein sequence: CASIRPGVRGNQPQHF.

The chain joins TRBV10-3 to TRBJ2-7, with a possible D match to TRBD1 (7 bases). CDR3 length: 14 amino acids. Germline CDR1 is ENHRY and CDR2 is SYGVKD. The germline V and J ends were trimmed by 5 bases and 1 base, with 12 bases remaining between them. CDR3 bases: TGTGCCATCAGTCGCGGGACAGAATCCTACGAGCAGTACTTC. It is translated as CAISRGTESYEQYF.

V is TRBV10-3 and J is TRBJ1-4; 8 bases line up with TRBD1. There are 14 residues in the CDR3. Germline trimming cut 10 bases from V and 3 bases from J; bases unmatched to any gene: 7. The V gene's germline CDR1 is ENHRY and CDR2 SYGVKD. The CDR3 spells CATRGRGANEKLFF. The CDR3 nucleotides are TGTGCCACCAGGGGGCGCGGGGCTAATGAAAAACTGTTTTTT.

CDR3 sequence reads: CATSDGRQGWDNEQFF. CDR3 sequence (DNA): TGTGCCACCAGTGACGGGAGGCAGGGATGGGACAATGAGCAGTTCTTC. The chain has TRBV24-1 and TRBJ2-1, with 7 nucleotides matching TRBD2. Germline assignment: CDR1 KGHDR and CDR2 SFDVKD. CDR3 length: 16 residues. V gave up 4 bases and J gave up 5 bases; unmatched junction bases: 10.

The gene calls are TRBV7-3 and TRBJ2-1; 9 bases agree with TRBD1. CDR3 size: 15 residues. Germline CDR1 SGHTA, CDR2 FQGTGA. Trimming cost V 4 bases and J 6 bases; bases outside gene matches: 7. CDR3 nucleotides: TGTGCCAGCAGCTCTTTGGACAGGGGCTCCAATGAGCAGTTCTTC. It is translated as CASSSLDRGSNEQFF.

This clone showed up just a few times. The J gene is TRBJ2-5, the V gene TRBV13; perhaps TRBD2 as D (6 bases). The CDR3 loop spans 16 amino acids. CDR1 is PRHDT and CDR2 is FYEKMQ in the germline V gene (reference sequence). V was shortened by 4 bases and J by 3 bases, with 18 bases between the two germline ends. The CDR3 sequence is CASSSSGLTGEETQYF. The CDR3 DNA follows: TGTGCCAGCAGCTCGAGCGGACTAACTGGGGAAGAGACCCAGTACTTC. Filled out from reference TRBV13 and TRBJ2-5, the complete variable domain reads AAGVIQSPRHLIKEKRETATLKCYPIPRHDTVYWYQQGPGQDPQFLISFYEKMQSDKGSIPDRFSAQQFSDYHSELNMSSLELGDSALYFCASSSSGLTGEETQYFGPGTRLLVL.

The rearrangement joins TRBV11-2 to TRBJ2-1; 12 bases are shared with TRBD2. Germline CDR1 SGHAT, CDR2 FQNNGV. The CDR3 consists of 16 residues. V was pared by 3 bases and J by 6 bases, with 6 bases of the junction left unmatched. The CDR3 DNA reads TGTGCCAGCAGCTTTACTAGCGGGGGGACCGGCAATGAGCAGTTCTTC. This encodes CASSFTSGGTGNEQFF.

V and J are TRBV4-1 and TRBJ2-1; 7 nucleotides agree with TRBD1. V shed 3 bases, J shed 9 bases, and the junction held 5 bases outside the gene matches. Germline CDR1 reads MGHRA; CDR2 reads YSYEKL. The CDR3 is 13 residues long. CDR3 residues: CASSQAEGAEQFF. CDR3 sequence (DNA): TGCGCCAGCAGCCAGGCCGAGGGGGCTGAGCAGTTCTTC.

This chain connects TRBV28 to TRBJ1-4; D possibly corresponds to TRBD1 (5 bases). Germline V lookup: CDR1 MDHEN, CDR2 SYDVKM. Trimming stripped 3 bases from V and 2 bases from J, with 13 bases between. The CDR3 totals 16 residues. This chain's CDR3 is CASSFGGKATNEKLFF. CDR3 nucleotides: TGTGCCAGCAGTTTCGGGGGAAAGGCTACTAATGAAAAACTGTTTTTT.